The 32 T cell receptor beta chains reported below all come from one sample, sequenced in a study of T cell repertoires in cytomegalovirus infection. No cognate antigen is known for these TCRs. TCRdb reanalysed the reads using MiXCR and keeps one entry per CDR3 protein. The data hold 550,000 to 850,000 distinct CDR3 sequences, with about 30% observed a single time. This sample comprised cultured PBMCs, obtained from culture after CMV antigen stimulation. The receptors originated from a human donor in good health (CMV status not recorded). Some clones in this sample may be carry-over from other donors' samples.

As for this clonotype: The junction shows a germline mismatch at one end, possibly a read error. V and J are TRBV4-2 and TRBJ2-6; perhaps D is TRBD1 or TRBD2 (6 bases each). The V gene's germline CDR1 is LGHNA and CDR2 YNFKEQ. The length of the CDR3 is 19 residues. For the CDR3, the DNA is TGTGCCAGCACCCAAGGGGGGCAGGCTTGGGTCTCTGGGGCCAACGTCCTGACTTTC. This sequence encodes CASTQGGQAWVSGANVLTF.

The gene calls are TRBV4-1 and TRBJ2-2, with 7 bases identical to TRBD2. Germline trimming cut 3 bases from V and 7 bases from J; bases unmatched to any gene: 8. This CDR3 contains 15 residues. Germline-derived CDR1 and CDR2 are MGHRA and YSYEKL. The CDR3 bases are TGCGCCAGCAGCCACCACGGCCGGGACTACGGGGAGCTGTTTTTT. Translated: CASSHHGRDYGELFF.

This clonotype was seen a handful of times. The chain recombines TRBV7-2 with TRBJ1-2; D is undetermined. The CDR3 extends over 11 amino acids. V gave up 3 bases and J gave up 3 bases, with 2 bases separating them. CDR1 is SGHTA and CDR2 is FQGNSA in the germline V gene. CDR3 amino acids: CASSFHYGYTF. In DNA form, the CDR3 reads TGTGCCAGCAGCTTCCACTATGGCTACACCTTC.

The chain has TRBV5-6 and TRBJ2-1; 8 bases agree with TRBD2. V lost 1 base, J lost 10 bases, and 10 bases stayed unmatched. The CDR3 is 15 amino acids. Germline assignment: CDR1 SGHDT and CDR2 YYEEEE. CDR3: CASSLLERGTDEQFF. As DNA, the CDR3 is TGTGCCAGCAGCTTGTTGGAGCGGGGGACCGACGAGCAGTTCTTC.

Only a few counts were recorded for this clonotype. This chain connects TRBV7-2 to TRBJ2-7; 8 nucleotides agree with TRBD2. The CDR3 extends over 14 amino acids. Germline V gene data show CDR1 as SGHTA and CDR2 as FQGNSA. The J segment lost 3 bases and the V segment lost 4 bases, leaving 5 bases of the junction unmatched. This CDR3 reads CASSSPGGFYEQYF. The DNA of the CDR3 is TGTGCCAGCAGCTCCCCGGGGGGGTTCTACGAGCAGTACTTC.

This clonotype was picked up many times. The chain joins TRBV7-2 to TRBJ2-2; TRBD1 is a possible D gene (5 bases). The CDR3 runs 14 residues. Trimming left V 5 bases short and J 6 bases short, with 13 bases between. Germline V gene lookup returns CDR1 SGHTA and CDR2 FQGNSA. CDR3 residues: CASSPNQGPGELFF. The CDR3 coding sequence is TGTGCCAGCAGCCCCAACCAGGGCCCCGGGGAGCTGTTTTTT.

This clonotype was counted at least ten times. The gene calls are TRBV7-2 and TRBJ2-1; unclear D gene. Trimming took off 2 bases at V and 3 bases at J, with 5 bases between the two ends. The CDR3 runs to 13 residues. Germline lookup yields CDR1 SGHTA and CDR2 FQGNSA. CDR3 in DNA: TGTGCCAGCAGCTTAAACTTCTACAATGAGCAGTTCTTC. Amino acids: CASSLNFYNEQFF.

This clonotype has a handful of counts. This chain links TRBV11-2 with TRBJ2-7; the D gene is possibly TRBD2 (6 bases). There are 15 residues in the CDR3. Germline V gene sequence: CDR1 SGHAT, CDR2 FQNNGV. V gave up 5 bases and J gave up 3 bases, with 17 bases separating them. CDR3 bases: TGTGCCAGCAGCCAAATTCTCCGCGGGAACTACGAGCAGTACTTC. Protein: CASSQILRGNYEQYF.

This clonotype showed up just a few times. The V and J genes are TRBV6-1 and TRBJ1-2; a weak D match, TRBD1 (5 bases). The CDR3 runs 13 residues. Germline values: CDR1 MNHNS, CDR2 SASEGT. V lost 5 bases and J lost 3, with 10 bases in between. The CDR3 spells CASSKQDYYGYTF. The CDR3 DNA sequence: TGTGCCAGCAGTAAACAGGACTACTATGGCTACACCTTC.

The V gene is TRBV20-1, the J gene TRBJ2-3; no reliable D call. Germline V gene lookup returns CDR1 DFQATT and CDR2 SNEGSKA (reference sequence). The CDR3 totals 13 residues. Trimming left V 6 bases short and J 2 bases short, with 12 bases between. CDR3 nucleotide sequence: TGCAGTGCCCGACCTCTACCCACAGATACGCAGTATTTT. It yields the protein CSARPLPTDTQYF.

This clonotype showed up just a few times. The chain has TRBV27 and TRBJ2-1; the D call may be TRBD1 or TRBD2 (5 bases each). Deletions cut 5 bases from V and 0 bases from J, with 26 bases between. The CDR3 is 20 amino acids. Per germline, CDR1 MNHEY and CDR2 SMNVEV (reference sequence). CDR3 sequence reads: CASSPRDRGLRRSSYNEQFF. The CDR3, as DNA: TGTGCCAGCAGTCCACGGGACCGCGGGCTCCGCCGAAGCTCCTACAATGAGCAGTTCTTC.

The chain is built from TRBV20-1 and TRBJ2-3; the match to TRBD2 covers 12 bases. CDR3 length: 14 residues. V was clipped by 3 bases and J by 6 bases; unmatched bases: 4. Per the germline V gene, CDR1 is DFQATT and CDR2 is SNEGSKA (reference sequence). CDR3 nucleotide sequence: TGCAGTGCTAGGCTAGCGGGAGGGTACGATACGCAGTATTTT. Protein product: CSARLAGGYDTQYF.

This clonotype was seen a few times. The chain is built from TRBV29-1 and TRBJ2-1; D not certain. Germline V CDR1 and CDR2: SQVTM, ANQGSEA. The CDR3 loop spans 10 amino acids. Trimming removed 1 base from V and 8 bases from J, with 3 bases in between. CDR3 DNA sequence: TGCAGCGTTGAAGTTGATGAGCAGTTCTTC. Translated, it gives CSVEVDEQFF.

This clonotype was observed at least ten times. CDR3 nucleotide sequence: TGTGCCAGCAGATGGACTAGCGGGTCGGCCCCCTACGAGCAGTACTTC. Translated: CASRWTSGSAPYEQYF. The V and J genes are TRBV7-2 and TRBJ2-7, with 11 bases that match TRBD2. Germline V lookup: CDR1 SGHTA, CDR2 FQGNSA. J gave up 2 bases and V 6 bases, and 9 bases lay outside the gene matches. The CDR3 sequence is 16 residues long.

This clonotype turned up a few times. V gene TRBV6-1 combines with J gene TRBJ1-5; D unclear. Trimming took off 0 bases at V and 5 bases at J, with 14 bases between the two ends. Germline V CDR1 and CDR2: MNHNS, SASEGT. This CDR3 is built from 16 residues. CDR3 sequence reads: CASSEAFLTDDQPQHF. The CDR3 coding sequence is TGTGCCAGCAGTGAAGCGTTTTTAACAGACGATCAGCCCCAGCATTTT.

The chain couples TRBV6-1 to TRBJ1-1; D ambiguous. CDR1 is MNHNS and CDR2 is SASEGT in the germline V gene. Trimming removed 9 bases at V and 4 bases at J, with 15 bases between. The CDR3 runs to 13 residues. The CDR3 sequence: CASKLVLGTEAFF. DNA of the CDR3: TGTGCCAGTAAGCTCGTTTTGGGCACTGAAGCTTTCTTT.

This clonotype came up a few times. The chain uses TRBV6-1 and TRBJ2-1; no reliable D call. Trimming pared 5 bases from V and 3 bases from J, leaving 11 bases between. In germline, CDR1 is MNHNS, CDR2 SASEGT. The CDR3 covers 14 residues. Here the CDR3 reads CASSPDPNYNEQFF. CDR3 DNA: TGTGCCAGCAGTCCAGACCCTAACTACAATGAGCAGTTCTTC.

This sequence joins TRBV7-6 and TRBJ2-3; 8 positions agree with TRBD2. Trimming cost V 5 bases and J 8 bases; bases outside gene matches: 15. The CDR3 extends over 16 amino acids. Germline values: CDR1 SGHVS, CDR2 FNYEAQ. This chain's CDR3 is CASSRGPGLAQGTQYF. The CDR3 region has the DNA TGTGCCAGCAGCCGCGGCCCCGGACTAGCCCAAGGTACGCAGTATTTT.

The V call is TRBV5-1, the J call TRBJ1-1; D is possibly TRBD1 (6 bases). Germline CDR1 reads SGHRS; CDR2 reads YFSETQ. This CDR3 comprises 17 residues. V was clipped by 4 bases and J by 1 base, with 20 bases between them. CDR3 region: CASSLTRGGAGNTEAFF. The CDR3 DNA sequence: TGCGCCAGCAGCCTAACTCGGGGGGGCGCGGGGAACACTGAAGCTTTCTTT.

The chain uses TRBV7-2 and TRBJ2-7, with D perhaps TRBD1 (6 bases). The CDR3 length is 17 residues. V shed 3 bases and J shed 0 bases, with 18 bases lying between them. CDR1 SGHTA and CDR2 FQGNSA come from the germline V gene. The CDR3 loop reads CASSFDTTGLSSYEQYF. The CDR3 DNA follows: TGTGCCAGCAGCTTCGACACGACAGGTCTAAGCTCCTACGAGCAGTACTTC.

The chain uses TRBV4-1 and TRBJ1-4; D remains unclear. Germline CDR1 is MGHRA and CDR2 is YSYEKL. The CDR3 loop spans 15 amino acids. Trimming removed 5 bases at V and 5 bases at J, with 15 bases between. CDR3 DNA: TGCGCCAGCAGCGAACCGACACGACAAAATGAAAAACTGTTTTTT. As protein: CASSEPTRQNEKLFF.

This clonotype was seen only a few times. The V gene is TRBV7-8, the J gene TRBJ1-3, with unresolved D. V was clipped by 0 bases and J by 5 bases, with 17 bases between them. The CDR3 runs to 17 residues. From germline, CDR1 is SGHVS and CDR2 FQNEAQ. This CDR3 is CASSLARGPPTRNTIYF. The CDR3 DNA is TGTGCCAGCAGCTTAGCACGGGGTCCTCCGACCAGAAACACCATATATTTT.

In nucleotides, the CDR3 is TGTGCCAGCAGGTTTCCGGGACAGGGGGCCGAGGGCTACACCTTC. This translates into CASRFPGQGAEGYTF. The chain combines TRBV6-5 with TRBJ1-2; 12 bases fit TRBD1. The CDR3 totals 15 residues. CDR1 and CDR2 from the germline V gene are MNHEY and SVGAGI. V trimming: 6 bases; J trimming: 8 bases; junction bases outside the gene matches: 10.

The rearrangement joins TRBV10-3 to TRBJ1-1; 7 bases map to TRBD1. Germline CDR1 reads ENHRY; CDR2 reads SYGVKD. The CDR3 has 14 residues. Losses at the gene ends were 3 bases for V and 4 bases for J; bases not matched to a gene: 5. This chain's CDR3 is CAISDGRGVTEAFF. The CDR3 DNA reads as TGTGCCATCAGTGACGGCAGGGGGGTCACTGAAGCTTTCTTT.

The chain's CDR3 is CASSARTSGNEQFF. The CDR3 nucleotides read TGTGCCAGCAGCGCGCGTACTAGCGGCAATGAGCAGTTCTTC. The chain recombines TRBV5-4 with TRBJ2-1, with 8 bases fitting TRBD2. The V and J ends lost 4 bases and 6 bases, in that order; junction bases with no gene match: 6. CDR3 length: 14 residues. Germline CDR1 reads SGHNT; CDR2 reads YYREEE (reference sequence).

This clonotype showed up just a few times. The chain uses TRBV6-8 and TRBJ1-5; 8 bases fit TRBD1. Per germline, CDR1 MNHGY and CDR2 SAAAGT. The V segment lost 5 bases and the J segment 4 bases; nucleotides outside the gene matches: 4. CDR3 length: 14 amino acids. The CDR3 DNA reads TGTGCCAGCAGTGGGACAGGTTGGAATCAGCCCCAGCATTTT. Translated: CASSGTGWNQPQHF.

The chain recombines TRBV5-1 with TRBJ2-7; 9 bases match TRBD2. The CDR3 runs to 14 residues. Germline lookup yields CDR1 SGHRS and CDR2 YFSETQ. Germline trimming cut 4 bases from V and 5 bases from J; bases unmatched to any gene: 7. CDR3 in amino acids: CASSSGGPVNEQYF. DNA of the CDR3: TGCGCCAGCAGCAGCGGGGGGCCGGTCAACGAGCAGTACTTC.

V gene TRBV20-1 combines with J gene TRBJ1-6, with 7 bases that match TRBD1. Trimming removed 1 base from V and 0 bases from J; junction bases left unmatched: 3. Germline V gives CDR1 DFQATT, CDR2 SNEGSKA (reference sequence). The CDR3 covers 16 residues. CDR3 region: CSARGQGPSYNSPLHF. CDR3 coding DNA: TGCAGTGCTAGAGGACAGGGTCCCTCCTATAATTCACCCCTCCACTTT.

The V call is TRBV2, the J call TRBJ2-3, with TRBD2 as a possible D gene (6 bases). Germline loops: CDR1 SNHLY, CDR2 FYNNEI. V was clipped by 7 bases and J by 4 bases, with 18 bases between them. The CDR3 runs to 15 residues. The CDR3 coding sequence is TGTGCCAGCACTCGAAAGGCCGGGAGCCCAGATACGCAGTATTTT. The encoded protein is CASTRKAGSPDTQYF.

This clonotype appeared a few times. The chain recombines TRBV6-2 or TRBV6-3 with TRBJ2-5, with D tentatively TRBD2 (6 bases). The germline V gene encodes CDR1 MNHEY and CDR2 SVGEGT. Trimming removed 5 bases from V and 2 bases from J, with 12 bases in between. The CDR3 extends over 14 amino acids. The CDR3 protein is CASSNRDLQETQYF. The CDR3 DNA follows: TGTGCCAGCAGTAACCGGGACTTACAAGAGACCCAGTACTTC.

The V gene is TRBV4-2, the J gene TRBJ1-6; D perhaps matches TRBD1 (6 bases). The CDR3 extends over 16 amino acids. Germline CDR1 reads LGHNA; CDR2 reads YNFKEQ. V was trimmed by 0 bases and J by 4 bases, leaving 10 bases between them. The CDR3 coding sequence is TGTGCCAGCAGCCAAGAAGAGGGACATTATAATTCACCCCTCCACTTT. It is translated as CASSQEEGHYNSPLHF.

J is TRBJ1-4 and V is TRBV7-6; tentative D call: TRBD1 (6 bases). The germline V and J ends were trimmed by 5 bases and 4 bases, with 14 bases remaining between them. Germline-derived CDR1 and CDR2 are SGHVS and FNYEAQ. The CDR3 length is 15 residues. The CDR3 here is CASSPRDTLNEKLFF. The DNA of the CDR3 is TGTGCCAGCAGCCCCCGGGACACCCTTAATGAAAAACTGTTTTTT.